These 12 T cell receptor beta chains were all obtained from the same sample, sequenced in a study of high-grade serous ovarian cancer treatment subgroups. Here immunoSEQ multiplex PCR was the method, and the copy in TCRdb shows in-frame clones only, minus some. The sample consists of 4,500 to 6,000 clones, about 60% of them appearing once. Tumor tissue was taken before any definitive surgery or chemotherapy was given. Material: tumor tissue. The receptor set was obtained from a human donor with high-grade serous ovarian cancer.

This chain joins TRBV11-2 and TRBJ1-1; D gene uncertain. V lost 6 bases, J lost 3 bases, and 11 bases lay in between. The CDR3 is 13 residues long. Germline loops: CDR1 SGHAT, CDR2 FQNNGV. In DNA form, the CDR3 reads TGTGCCAGCAGTCCCGGGATCCACACTGAAGCTTTCTTT. This codes for CASSPGIHTEAFF.

The J gene is TRBJ1-3, the V gene TRBV28; no reliable D call. The V gene's germline CDR1 is MDHEN and CDR2 SYDVKM. CDR3 size: 16 residues. V was clipped by 5 bases and J by 0 bases, with 14 bases between them. The CDR3 DNA reads as TGTGCCAGCAGTCTCAGGACGGCCTCCTCTGGAAACACCATATATTTT. Amino acid sequence: CASSLRTASSGNTIYF. Looking up the rest from reference TRBV28 and TRBJ1-3 gives the full variable domain: DVKVTQSSRYLVKRTGEKVFLECVQDMDHENMFWYRQDPGLGLRLIYFSYDVKMKEKGDIPEGYSVSREKKERFSLILESASTNQTSMYLCASSLRTASSGNTIYFGEGSWLTVV.

This clone was counted between two and nine times. The chain couples TRBV5-1 to TRBJ1-1; possibly TRBD1 for D (5 bases). Germline CDR1 reads SGHRS; CDR2 reads YFSETQ. V lost 0 bases and J 4 bases, leaving 7 bases between the germline ends. The CDR3 is made up of 13 amino acids. In DNA, the CDR3 is TGCGCCAGCAGCTTGGGAGGGGCCACTGAAGCTTTCTTT. Its protein is CASSLGGATEAFF.

This chain links TRBV2 with TRBJ1-1, with D hard to call. The CDR3 has 11 residues. Trimming stripped 7 bases from V and 1 base from J, with 4 bases between. The germline CDR1 and CDR2 sequences are SNHLY and FYNNEI. CDR3 nucleotides: TGTGCCAGCACGGAGAACACTGAAGCTTTCTTT. Encoded protein: CASTENTEAFF.

This clone is classed as medium-sized (0.01 to 0.1%). The chain is built from TRBV7-2 and TRBJ2-2, with 7 bases aligning to TRBD2. The CDR3 runs 15 residues. The V segment lost 1 base and the J segment 5 bases; nucleotides outside the gene matches: 4. Germline CDR1 is SGHTA and CDR2 is FQGNSA. In DNA, the CDR3 is TGTGCCAGCAGCTTAGAAGCGGGGAGGACCGGGGAGCTGTTTTTT. Its protein is CASSLEAGRTGELFF.

The chain employs TRBV19 and TRBJ1-1, with D possibly being TRBD1 (6 bases). Germline values: CDR1 LNHDA, CDR2 SQIVND (reference sequence). V was pared by 4 bases and J by 4 bases, with 10 bases between. The CDR3 length is 13 residues. The CDR3 region is CASSSTQGTEAFF. CDR3 DNA: TGTGCCAGTAGTAGCACACAGGGCACTGAAGCTTTCTTT.

This sequence joins TRBV4-3 and TRBJ1-2; D unresolved. This CDR3 has 15 amino acids. V gave up 0 bases and J gave up 4 bases, with 12 bases separating them. Germline V gene data show CDR1 as LGHNA and CDR2 as YSLEER. DNA of the CDR3: TGCGCCAGCAGCCAAGATTTAGGGCCGTCCTATGGCTACACCTTC. Amino acids: CASSQDLGPSYGYTF.

The chain employs TRBV7-2 and TRBJ1-5; 10 bases fit TRBD1. Germline V lookup: CDR1 SGHTA, CDR2 FQGNSA. The CDR3 extends over 17 amino acids. The trim removed 4 bases at V and 2 bases at J, leaving 8 bases unmatched. CDR3 coding DNA: TGTGCCAGCAGCTCCCCCTCCGGGACAGGGGGCAATCAGCCCCAGCATTTT. This codes for CASSSPSGTGGNQPQHF.

The chain recombines TRBV2 with TRBJ2-3; 10 positions match TRBD2. The CDR3 spans 15 residues. CDR1 SNHLY and CDR2 FYNNEI come from the germline V gene. J lost 1 base, V lost 6 bases, and 4 bases had no gene match. Written as DNA, the CDR3 is TGTGCCAGCAGCCCCGGGACTAGCGGCACAGATACGCAGTATTTT. This sequence encodes CASSPGTSGTDTQYF. Using reference TRBV2 and TRBJ2-3 for the parts outside the CDR3, the full variable domain is EPEVTQTPSHQVTQMGQEVILRCVPISNHLYFYWYRQILGQKVEFLVSFYNNEISEKSEIFDDQFSVERPDGSNFTLKIRSTKLEDSAMYFCASSPGTSGTDTQYFGPGTRLTVL.

This clone was counted between two and nine times. The J gene is TRBJ1-1, the V gene TRBV30; TRBD1 is a possible D gene (5 bases). The V gene lost 5 bases and the J gene lost 4 bases, with 8 bases spanning the gap. This CDR3 has 11 residues. Germline V lookup: CDR1 GTSNPN, CDR2 SVGIG (reference sequence). The DNA for the CDR3 is TGTGCCTGGGGGACGGTCACTGAAGCTTTCTTT. Protein product: CAWGTVTEAFF. The whole variable domain, filled in from reference TRBV30 and TRBJ1-1, reads SQTIHQWPATLVQPVGSPLSLECTVEGTSNPNLYWYRQAAGRGLQLLFYSVGIGQISSEVPQNLSASRPQDRQFILSSKKLLLSDSGFYLCAWGTVTEAFFGQGTRLTVV.

The table lists this clone with a few counts. The V gene is TRBV7-9, the J gene TRBJ2-1; TRBD2 matches 10 bases. Per germline, CDR1 SEHNR and CDR2 FQNEAQ (reference sequence). J lost 4 bases, V lost 5 bases, and 11 bases had no gene match. CDR3 length: 17 amino acids. Here the CDR3 reads CASSPTRLAGDYNEQFF. CDR3 nucleotide sequence: TGTGCCAGCAGCCCGACAAGACTAGCGGGCGATTACAATGAGCAGTTCTTC.

The V and J genes are TRBV7-2 and TRBJ1-5; unclear D gene. V was clipped by 5 bases and J by 6 bases, with 17 bases between them. This CDR3 has 15 residues. Germline CDR1 reads SGHTA; CDR2 reads FQGNSA. CDR3 DNA sequence: TGTGCCAGCAGCCTACGAAGTGGGTCGGGTCAGCCCCAGCATTTT. Residues: CASSLRSGSGQPQHF.